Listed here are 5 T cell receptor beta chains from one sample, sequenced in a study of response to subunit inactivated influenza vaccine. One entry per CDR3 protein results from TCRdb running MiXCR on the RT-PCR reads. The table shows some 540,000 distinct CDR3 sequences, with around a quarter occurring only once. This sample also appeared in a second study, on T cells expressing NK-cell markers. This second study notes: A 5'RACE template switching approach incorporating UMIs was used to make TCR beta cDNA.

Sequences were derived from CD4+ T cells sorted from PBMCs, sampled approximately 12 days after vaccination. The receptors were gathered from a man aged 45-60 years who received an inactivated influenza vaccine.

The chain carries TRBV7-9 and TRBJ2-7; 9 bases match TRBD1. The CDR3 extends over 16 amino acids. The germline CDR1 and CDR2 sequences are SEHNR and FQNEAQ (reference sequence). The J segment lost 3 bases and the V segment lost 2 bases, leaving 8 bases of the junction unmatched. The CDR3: CASSLQPGTGNYEQYF. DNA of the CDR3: TGTGCCAGCAGCTTACAACCCGGGACAGGGAACTACGAGCAGTACTTC.

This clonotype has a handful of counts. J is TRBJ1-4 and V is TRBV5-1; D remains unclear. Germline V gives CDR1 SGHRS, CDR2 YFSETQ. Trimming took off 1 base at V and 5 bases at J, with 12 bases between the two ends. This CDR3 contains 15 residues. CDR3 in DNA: TGCGCCAGCAGCTTGTTGGCCGCTCAGAATGAAAAACTGTTTTTT. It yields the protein CASSLLAAQNEKLFF.

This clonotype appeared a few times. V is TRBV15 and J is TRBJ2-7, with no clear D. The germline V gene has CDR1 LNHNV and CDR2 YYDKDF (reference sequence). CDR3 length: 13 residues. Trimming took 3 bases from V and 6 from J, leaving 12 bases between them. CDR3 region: CATSSSLALEQYF. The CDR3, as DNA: TGTGCCACCAGCAGTAGTTTGGCACTCGAGCAGTACTTC. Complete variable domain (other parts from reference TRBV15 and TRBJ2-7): DAMVIQNPRYQVTQFGKPVTLSCSQTLNHNVMYWYQQKSSQAPKLLFHYYDKDFNNEADTPDNFQSRRPNTSFCFLDIRSPGLGDTAMYLCATSSSLALEQYFGPGTRLTVT.

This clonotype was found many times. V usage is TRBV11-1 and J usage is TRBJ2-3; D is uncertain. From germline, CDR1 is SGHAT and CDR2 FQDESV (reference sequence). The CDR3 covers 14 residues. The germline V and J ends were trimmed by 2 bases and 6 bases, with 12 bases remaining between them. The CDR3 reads CASSLNGASDTQYF. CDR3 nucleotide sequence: TGTGCCAGCAGCTTAAATGGAGCCTCCGATACGCAGTATTTT.

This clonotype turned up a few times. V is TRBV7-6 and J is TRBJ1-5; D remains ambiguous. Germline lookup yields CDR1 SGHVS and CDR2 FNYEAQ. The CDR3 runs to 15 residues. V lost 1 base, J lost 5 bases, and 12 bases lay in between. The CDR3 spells CASSLDPGSDQPQHF. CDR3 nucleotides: TGTGCCAGCAGCTTAGATCCCGGGTCCGATCAGCCCCAGCATTTT. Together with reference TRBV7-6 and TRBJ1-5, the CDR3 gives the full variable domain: GAGVSQSPRYKVTKRGQDVALRCDPISGHVSLYWYRQALGQGPEFLTYFNYEAQQDKSGLPNDRFSAERPEGSISTLTIQRTEQRDSAMYRCASSLDPGSDQPQHFGDGTRLSIL.